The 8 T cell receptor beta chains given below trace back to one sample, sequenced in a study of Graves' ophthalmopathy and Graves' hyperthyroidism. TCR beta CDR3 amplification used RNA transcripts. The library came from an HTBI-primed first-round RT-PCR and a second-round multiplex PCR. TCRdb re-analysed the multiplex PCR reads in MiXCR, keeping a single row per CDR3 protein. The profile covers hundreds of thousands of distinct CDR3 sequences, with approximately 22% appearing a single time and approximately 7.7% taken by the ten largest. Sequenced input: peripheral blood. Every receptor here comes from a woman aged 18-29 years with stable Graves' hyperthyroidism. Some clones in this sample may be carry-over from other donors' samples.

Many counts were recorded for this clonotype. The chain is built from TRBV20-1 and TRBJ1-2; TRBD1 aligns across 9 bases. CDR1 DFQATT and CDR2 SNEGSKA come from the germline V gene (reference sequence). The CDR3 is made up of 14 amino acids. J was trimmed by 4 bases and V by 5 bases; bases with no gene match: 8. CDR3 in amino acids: CSADRDRDSYGYTF. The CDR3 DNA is TGCAGTGCTGACCGGGACAGGGATTCCTATGGCTACACCTTC.

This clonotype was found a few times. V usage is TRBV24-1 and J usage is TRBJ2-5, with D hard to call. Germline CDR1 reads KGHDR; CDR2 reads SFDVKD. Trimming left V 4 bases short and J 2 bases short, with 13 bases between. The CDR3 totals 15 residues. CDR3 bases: TGTGCCACCAGTGACAAGTCAGTAGTTCAAGAGACCCAGTACTTC. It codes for CATSDKSVVQETQYF.

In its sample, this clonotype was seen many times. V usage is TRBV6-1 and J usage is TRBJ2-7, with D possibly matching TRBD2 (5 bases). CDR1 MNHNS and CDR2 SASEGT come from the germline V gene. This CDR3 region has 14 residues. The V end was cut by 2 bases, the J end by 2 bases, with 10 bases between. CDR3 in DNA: TGTGCCAGCAGTGAACCGGGGTATCCCTACGAGCAGTACTTC. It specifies CASSEPGYPYEQYF.

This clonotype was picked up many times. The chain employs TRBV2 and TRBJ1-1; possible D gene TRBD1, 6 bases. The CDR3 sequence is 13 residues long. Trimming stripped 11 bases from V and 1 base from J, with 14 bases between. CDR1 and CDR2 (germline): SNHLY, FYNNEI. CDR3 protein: CAGRRTANTEAFF. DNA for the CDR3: TGTGCCGGTCGTAGGACAGCGAACACTGAAGCTTTCTTT.

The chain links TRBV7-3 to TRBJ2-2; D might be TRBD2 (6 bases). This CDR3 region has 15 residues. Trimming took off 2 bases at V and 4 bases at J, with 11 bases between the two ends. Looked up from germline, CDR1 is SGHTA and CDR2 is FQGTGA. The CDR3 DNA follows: TGTGCCAGCAGCTTAGGCGCAGCGGGCACCGGGGAGCTGTTTTTT. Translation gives CASSLGAAGTGELFF.

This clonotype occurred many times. As DNA, the CDR3 is TGTGCCAGCAGTTTAGTCTATAGCAATCAGCCCCAGCATTTT. Amino acids: CASSLVYSNQPQHF. The V gene is TRBV12-3 or TRBV12-4, the J gene TRBJ1-5; D uncertain. This CDR3 has 14 residues. Trimming removed 1 base from V and 0 bases from J, with 4 bases in between.

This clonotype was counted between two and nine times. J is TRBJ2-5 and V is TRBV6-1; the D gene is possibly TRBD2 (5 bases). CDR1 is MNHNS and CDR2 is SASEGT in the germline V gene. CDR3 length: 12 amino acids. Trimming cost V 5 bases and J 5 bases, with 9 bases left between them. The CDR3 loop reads CASSIASETQYF. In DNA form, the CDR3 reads TGTGCCAGCAGTATAGCGTCGGAGACCCAGTACTTC.

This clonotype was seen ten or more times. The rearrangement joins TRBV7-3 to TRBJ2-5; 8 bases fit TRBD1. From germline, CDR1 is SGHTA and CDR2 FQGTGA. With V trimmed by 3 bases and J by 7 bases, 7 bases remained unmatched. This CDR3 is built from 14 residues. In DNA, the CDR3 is TGTGCCAGCAGCTTGACAGGGGCGGGTGGGACCCAGTACTTC. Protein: CASSLTGAGGTQYF.